Described below is a single T cell receptor beta chain sequence and its context. Its specific antigen is unknown. Base-call qualities are not available, and no considerably larger clone is one nucleotide away. The record originates from a study of blood T cells in healthy people across ages (dated by TCRdb to between 2014 and 2016). About the full investigation: In model experiments, template switching captured roughly one uniquely barcoded TCR beta cDNA molecule for every two T cells. Four age groups were formed from the donors: young (average about 17 years), middle-aged (just under 40), aged (around 62) and long-lived (more than 75). To track age-related changes in TCR beta repertoire diversity, the study relied on deep sequencing normalized with unique cDNA molecular identifiers. The study analyzed two additional independent replicas of 1 million unique cDNA reads from the same blood draw for two donors, one aged 18 to 30 and one aged 80 or older. To avoid experimental bias, donors of different ages were distributed randomly across sequencing lanes. General study outcomes and caveats: The percentage of naive T cells measured by flow cytometry correlated strongly with observed TCR beta diversity. Estimates of total diversity based on one million sequenced T cells were regarded as lower bounds and as underestimates. Compared with the aged group, more naive CD4+ T cells, fewer expanded clones and increased TCR diversity were shown by the long-lived group, suggesting age selection. The CMV infection status of donors was not known, potentially confounding age-related changes in expanded clonotypes. As age increased, observed TCR beta diversity per million T cells dropped in a roughly linear way, and a significant reduction was already evident by age 40. Since profiling was done on bulk unsorted PBMCs, naive and antigen-experienced compartments could not be conclusively compared.

Systemically healthy Caucasian individuals from Russia, 35 to 40 in total and aged 6 to 90 years, were included as donors. Each donor gave about 9.7 milliliters of peripheral blood, drawn into EDTA-treated Vacutainer tubes. PBMCs were isolated by Ficoll-Paque density-gradient centrifugation, with at least 6 million obtained per sample. Total RNA, at least 6 micrograms per sample, was extracted from PBMCs with Trizol reagent. For every donor, an aliquot of PBMCs went through flow cytometry to measure the percentages of naive CD45RAhigh/CD27high T cells. Receptors were amplified or captured by 5' RACE. Sequencing took place on an Illumina HiSeq 2500. A second about 7 to 12 cycle PCR used a sample-barcoded 5' primer and a J-beta primer mix. Each TCR beta cDNA molecule received a unique molecular identifier from a template-switch 5' adaptor carrying 12 random nucleotides. Each sample yielded at least 3 million CDR3-containing paired-end reads. The Mint cDNA synthesis kit, primed by a TRBC-specific oligonucleotide, was used to synthesize first-strand cDNA from all RNA. All cDNA was treated with uracil-DNA glycosylase and then went through a first 18-cycle PCR with the universal primers M1SS and BC2_uni_R. The paper's processing steps were these. Normalization of each sample was performed by random selection of 1 million high-quality reads, each carrying a distinct molecular identifier. Instead of being binned into consensus sequences, reads with shared molecular identifiers were discarded. MiTCR, run with a Q25 quality threshold and the strictest error-elimination algorithm, handled CDR3 identification, clonotype clustering and error correction. Lower-bound total TCR beta diversity was estimated with a nonparametric unseen species model using Euler transformation. TCRdb's own reprocessing of the public reads used fastp at Q25 and MiXCR and kept productive beta chains. Rows with one shared CDR3 protein collapse into an entry with the most common genes and DNA. The V and J calls and clone size come from TCRdb's table, not from the authors' own analysis. This sample has some 1.5 million distinct CDR3 sequences in its table, and 28% of those were observed once. Together, the top ten hold 7.7% of the sample.

The CDR3 measures 14 amino acids from cysteine to phenylalanine. The read is trimmed to its CDR3 DNA, 42 bases read in frame from base 1. The CDR1 and CDR2 encoded by the germline V gene are SGDLS and YYNGEE. At the junction V is shortened by 4 bases and J by 8 bases; bases outside the gene matches: 8. Sequenced input: blood. The receptor was isolated from a woman aged 25 to 39 in good health. The sequence joins TRBV9 to TRBJ2-1, and 8 bases in between align with TRBD1. The CDR3 here reads CASSSRTGLDEQFF. At the DNA level, the sequence is TGTGCCAGCAGCTCACGGACAGGGCTGGATGAGCAGTTCTTC.